The rows below give T cell receptor beta chains drawn from one sample of a study of blood T cell repertoires in COVID-19. Profiling relied on immunoSEQ multiplex PCR, and the TCRdb table lists in-frame clones only, not all of them. The table lists about 190,000 clones, roughly 80% of them singletons. The sequencing sample was made of peripheral blood. The receptors originated from a human donor in a cohort sampled during active COVID-19. Both conserved end residues are part of each CDR3. Fields, in order: D gene, clone size, J gene, V gene, CDR3 protein, CDR3 DNA. The D gene is left open where the match is weak. Size values are once, few and many counts, or a class for expanded clones, and some rows have none.

d_gene: NA; abundance: few; j_gene: TRBJ2-6; v_gene: TRBV28; CDR3aa: CASSLNRSRVKVLTF; CDR3nt: TGTGCCAGCAGTTTAAATAGGTCCAGGGTCAAGGTCCTGACTTTC
d_gene: TRBD1; abundance: NA; j_gene: TRBJ1-2; v_gene: TRBV3-1/TRBV3-2; CDR3aa: CASSQVRDRLYGYTF; CDR3nt: TGTGCCAGCAGCCAAGTTAGGGACAGATTATATGGCTACACCTTC
d_gene: TRBD1; abundance: few; j_gene: TRBJ1-3; v_gene: TRBV10-1; CDR3aa: CASSRDRGNTIYF; CDR3nt: TGCGCCAGCAGCCGGGACAGAGGAAACACCATATATTTT
d_gene: TRBD1; abundance: NA; j_gene: TRBJ2-2; v_gene: TRBV11-2; CDR3aa: CASRRGTGSGELFF; CDR3nt: TGTGCCAGCCGGAGGGGGACAGGGTCCGGGGAGCTGTTTTTT
d_gene: NA; abundance: NA; j_gene: TRBJ1-2; v_gene: TRBV29-1; CDR3aa: CSVSRLRQENKYGYTF; CDR3nt: TGCAGCGTCTCACGACTGAGACAGGAAAACAAATATGGCTACACCTTC
d_gene: NA; abundance: NA; j_gene: TRBJ1-2; v_gene: TRBV27; CDR3aa: CASSLGQGGVYGYTF; CDR3nt: TGTGCCAGCAGTTTAGGCCAGGGAGGGGTCTATGGCTACACCTTC
d_gene: NA; abundance: NA; j_gene: TRBJ2-3; v_gene: TRBV7-9; CDR3aa: CASSSRGGPTDTQYF; CDR3nt: TGTGCCAGCAGCTCACGAGGGGGACCCACAGATACGCAGTATTTT
d_gene: TRBD1; abundance: NA; j_gene: TRBJ1-5; v_gene: TRBV18; CDR3aa: CASSQDRGGQPQHF; CDR3nt: TGTGCCAGCTCCCAAGACAGGGGCGGTCAGCCCCAGCATTTT
d_gene: NA; abundance: NA; j_gene: TRBJ2-2; v_gene: TRBV28; CDR3aa: CASSLARDGGELFF; CDR3nt: TGTGCCAGCAGTTTGGCCAGGGATGGGGGGGAGCTGTTTTTT
d_gene: TRBD2; abundance: NA; j_gene: TRBJ2-5; v_gene: TRBV2; CDR3aa: CASSEPLAGKETQYF; CDR3nt: TGTGCCAGCAGTGAACCCCTAGCGGGGAAAGAGACCCAGTACTTC
d_gene: NA; abundance: NA; j_gene: TRBJ2-1; v_gene: TRBV5-6; CDR3aa: CASSLDGMGNEQFF; CDR3nt: TGTGCCAGCAGCTTGGACGGGATGGGTAATGAGCAGTTCTTC
d_gene: NA; abundance: NA; j_gene: TRBJ1-1; v_gene: TRBV5-1; CDR3aa: CASSLPGMNTEAFF; CDR3nt: TGCGCCAGCAGCTTGCCAGGCATGAACACTGAAGCTTTCTTT
d_gene: TRBD2; abundance: NA; j_gene: TRBJ2-7; v_gene: TRBV4-2; CDR3aa: CASSQVVTSGSYEQYF; CDR3nt: TGTGCCAGCAGCCAAGTGGTGACTAGCGGGAGTTACGAGCAGTACTTC
d_gene: TRBD1; abundance: NA; j_gene: TRBJ2-7; v_gene: TRBV2; CDR3aa: CASSKQGHPYEQYF; CDR3nt: TGTGCCAGCAGTAAACAGGGGCACCCCTACGAGCAGTACTTC
d_gene: TRBD1; abundance: NA; j_gene: TRBJ2-1; v_gene: TRBV7-2; CDR3aa: CASSPGQGAREQFF; CDR3nt: TGTGCCAGCAGCCCGGGACAGGGGGCACGGGAGCAGTTCTTC
d_gene: NA; abundance: NA; j_gene: TRBJ1-1; v_gene: TRBV7-9; CDR3aa: CASSLVTGGQTEAFF; CDR3nt: TGTGCCAGCAGCTTAGTGACAGGTGGGCAAACTGAAGCTTTCTTT
d_gene: NA; abundance: NA; j_gene: TRBJ2-2; v_gene: TRBV7-2; CDR3aa: CASRAPGRGRFGELFF; CDR3nt: TGTGCCAGCAGGGCGCCGGGACGGGGGAGGTTCGGGGAGCTGTTTTTT
d_gene: NA; abundance: NA; j_gene: TRBJ2-3; v_gene: TRBV19; CDR3aa: CASSFPGSTDTQYF; CDR3nt: TGTGCCAGTAGTTTCCCGGGGAGCACAGATACGCAGTATTTT
d_gene: TRBD1; abundance: NA; j_gene: TRBJ2-7; v_gene: TRBV3-1/TRBV3-2; CDR3aa: CASSRKGQSYEQYF; CDR3nt: TGTGCCAGCAGCCGAAAGGGACAGTCCTACGAGCAGTACTTC
d_gene: TRBD2; abundance: NA; j_gene: TRBJ2-2; v_gene: TRBV5-1; CDR3aa: CASGGLAGDTGELFF; CDR3nt: TGCGCCAGCGGGGGACTAGCGGGAGATACCGGGGAGCTGTTTTTT
d_gene: NA; abundance: NA; j_gene: TRBJ2-5; v_gene: TRBV6-2/TRBV6-3; CDR3aa: CASSYQRRVLETQYF; CDR3nt: TGTGCCAGCAGTTACCAACGCAGGGTTCTTGAGACCCAGTACTTC
d_gene: TRBD2; abundance: NA; j_gene: TRBJ2-1; v_gene: TRBV5-1; CDR3aa: CASSPLAGVSYNEQFF; CDR3nt: TGCGCCAGCAGCCCGTTGGCGGGAGTATCCTACAATGAGCAGTTCTTC
d_gene: NA; abundance: NA; j_gene: TRBJ1-5; v_gene: TRBV19; CDR3aa: CASSIPGRGNQPQHF; CDR3nt: TGTGCCAGTAGTATTCCAGGGCGGGGGAATCAGCCCCAGCATTTT
d_gene: NA; abundance: NA; j_gene: TRBJ1-1; v_gene: TRBV7-8; CDR3aa: CASSLAQGNTEAFF; CDR3nt: TGTGCCAGCAGCTTAGCTCAGGGTAACACTGAAGCTTTCTTT
d_gene: NA; abundance: NA; j_gene: TRBJ2-1; v_gene: TRBV7-7; CDR3aa: CASSLGAGGNEQFF; CDR3nt: TGTGCTAGCAGCTTAGGGGCAGGGGGGAATGAGCAGTTCTTC
d_gene: NA; abundance: once; j_gene: TRBJ1-1; v_gene: TRBV9; CDR3aa: CASSVQGSSLEAFF; CDR3nt: TGTGCCAGCAGCGTACAGGGTTCGTCCCTGGAAGCTTTCTTT
d_gene: TRBD1; abundance: NA; j_gene: TRBJ1-6; v_gene: TRBV9; CDR3aa: CASSVGGDSRTPLHF; CDR3nt: TGTGCCAGCAGCGTAGGGGGGGACAGTCGGACACCCCTCCACTTT
d_gene: NA; abundance: NA; j_gene: TRBJ2-4; v_gene: TRBV7-8; CDR3aa: CASSLGVAQAKNIQYF; CDR3nt: TGTGCCAGCAGCTTAGGTGTTGCACAAGCCAAAAACATTCAGTACTTC
d_gene: NA; abundance: few; j_gene: TRBJ2-7; v_gene: TRBV28; CDR3aa: CASRGGDEQYF; CDR3nt: TGTGCCAGCAGAGGGGGGGACGAGCAGTACTTC
d_gene: NA; abundance: once; j_gene: TRBJ2-5; v_gene: TRBV12-3/TRBV12-4; CDR3aa: CASSLLETQYF; CDR3nt: TGTGCCAGCAGTTTACTGGAGACCCAGTACTTC
d_gene: NA; abundance: NA; j_gene: TRBJ1-1; v_gene: TRBV6-6; CDR3aa: CASSYLTRNTEAFF; CDR3nt: TGTGCCAGCAGTTACTTGACACGAAACACTGAAGCTTTCTTT
d_gene: NA; abundance: NA; j_gene: TRBJ1-2; v_gene: TRBV9; CDR3aa: CASSPDPGGDVSYTF; CDR3nt: TGTGCCAGCAGCCCAGACCCAGGAGGGGATGTGAGCTACACCTTC
d_gene: NA; abundance: NA; j_gene: TRBJ2-1; v_gene: TRBV2; CDR3aa: CAGRSENNEQFF; CDR3nt: TGTGCGGGCCGATCGGAAAACAATGAGCAGTTCTTC
d_gene: NA; abundance: NA; j_gene: TRBJ1-3; v_gene: TRBV4-2; CDR3aa: CASSQKQVPDSGNTIYF; CDR3nt: TGTGCCAGCAGCCAAAAACAGGTACCAGACTCTGGAAACACCATATATTTT
d_gene: NA; abundance: few; j_gene: TRBJ1-1; v_gene: TRBV2; CDR3aa: CASSEVIGLVRGTEAFF; CDR3nt: TGTGCCAGCAGTGAGGTTATAGGGCTGGTAAGGGGAACTGAAGCTTTCTTT
d_gene: NA; abundance: few; j_gene: TRBJ2-7; v_gene: TRBV7-9; CDR3aa: CASSLVGGTYEQYF; CDR3nt: TGTGCCAGCAGCTTAGTGGGGGGAACCTACGAGCAGTACTTC
d_gene: NA; abundance: NA; j_gene: TRBJ2-5; v_gene: TRBV3-1/TRBV3-2; CDR3aa: CASSTTGYQETQYF; CDR3nt: TGTGCCAGCAGCACAACAGGGTACCAAGAGACCCAGTACTTC
d_gene: NA; abundance: NA; j_gene: TRBJ1-5; v_gene: TRBV18; CDR3aa: CASSPVTGVNQPQHF; CDR3nt: TGTGCCAGCTCACCCGTGACGGGAGTTAATCAGCCCCAGCATTTT
d_gene: NA; abundance: NA; j_gene: TRBJ1-2; v_gene: TRBV12-3/TRBV12-4; CDR3aa: CASRPTGSGGYTF; CDR3nt: TGTGCCAGCAGACCAACAGGGTCAGGTGGCTACACCTTC
d_gene: TRBD1; abundance: NA; j_gene: TRBJ1-3; v_gene: TRBV5-1; CDR3aa: CASSAGDRPFTPGNTIYF; CDR3nt: TGCGCCAGCAGCGCAGGGGACAGGCCCTTTACGCCTGGAAACACCATATATTTT
d_gene: NA; abundance: once; j_gene: TRBJ2-7; v_gene: TRBV9; CDR3aa: CASSAGQNSIYEQYF; CDR3nt: TGTGCCAGCAGCGCGGGACAAAACTCAATCTACGAGCAGTACTTC
d_gene: TRBD1; abundance: once; j_gene: TRBJ1-2; v_gene: TRBV7-9; CDR3aa: CASSLGQGGSGYTF; CDR3nt: TGTGCCAGCAGCTTGGGACAGGGCGGGAGTGGCTACACCTTC
d_gene: NA; abundance: once; j_gene: TRBJ2-3; v_gene: TRBV15; CDR3aa: CATSRDSSTDTQYF; CDR3nt: TGTGCCACCAGCAGGGACAGCAGCACAGATACGCAGTATTTT
d_gene: TRBD1; abundance: NA; j_gene: TRBJ2-1; v_gene: TRBV24-1; CDR3aa: CATSDTGDLGNEQFF; CDR3nt: TGTGCCACCAGTGATACAGGGGATCTAGGCAATGAGCAGTTCTTC
d_gene: NA; abundance: NA; j_gene: TRBJ1-1; v_gene: TRBV3-1/TRBV3-2; CDR3aa: CASSQVGGTTEAFF; CDR3nt: TGTGCCAGCAGCCAAGTGGGGGGGACCACTGAAGCTTTCTTT
d_gene: TRBD1; abundance: NA; j_gene: TRBJ1-5; v_gene: TRBV12-5; CDR3aa: CASGLVQGAGTGGYQPQHF; CDR3nt: TGTGCTAGTGGTTTGGTACAGGGAGCCGGGACAGGGGGCTATCAGCCCCAGCATTTT
d_gene: TRBD1; abundance: NA; j_gene: TRBJ1-1; v_gene: TRBV5-1; CDR3aa: CASSRDSLNTEAFF; CDR3nt: TGCGCCAGCAGCCGGGACAGCCTGAACACTGAAGCTTTCTTT
d_gene: NA; abundance: NA; j_gene: TRBJ1-4; v_gene: TRBV9; CDR3aa: CASSVGVTATNEKLFF; CDR3nt: TGTGCCAGCAGCGTAGGTGTGACTGCAACTAATGAAAAACTGTTTTTT
d_gene: TRBD1; abundance: once; j_gene: TRBJ2-1; v_gene: TRBV6-6; CDR3aa: CASSQDRGRRDEQFF; CDR3nt: TGTGCCAGCAGTCAAGACAGGGGGCGAAGGGATGAGCAGTTCTTC
d_gene: TRBD1; abundance: NA; j_gene: TRBJ1-2; v_gene: TRBV28; CDR3aa: CASSPSGGPVYGYTF; CDR3nt: TGTGCCAGCAGTCCCTCAGGGGGCCCAGTCTATGGCTACACCTTC
d_gene: NA; abundance: once; j_gene: TRBJ2-7; v_gene: TRBV21-1; CDR3aa: CAGTVVDRGYYEQYF; CDR3nt: TGTGCCGGTACCGTAGTGGACAGGGGTTATTACGAGCAGTACTTC
d_gene: NA; abundance: once; j_gene: TRBJ2-2; v_gene: TRBV10-3; CDR3aa: CAINAGSGNTGELFF; CDR3nt: TGTGCCATCAATGCGGGGTCGGGGAACACCGGGGAGCTGTTTTTT
d_gene: NA; abundance: once; j_gene: TRBJ2-7; v_gene: TRBV21-1; CDR3aa: CASSKDLAERSYEQYF; CDR3nt: TGTGCCAGCAGCAAAGACCTGGCGGAGAGATCCTACGAGCAGTACTTC
d_gene: NA; abundance: NA; j_gene: TRBJ1-3; v_gene: TRBV9; CDR3aa: CASSVGTNGNTIYF; CDR3nt: TGTGCCAGCAGCGTGGGGACAAACGGAAACACCATATATTTT
d_gene: NA; abundance: NA; j_gene: TRBJ1-5; v_gene: TRBV19; CDR3aa: CASSIITASNQPQHF; CDR3nt: TGTGCCAGTAGTATTATCACAGCTAGCAATCAGCCCCAGCATTTT
d_gene: TRBD1; abundance: few; j_gene: TRBJ2-1; v_gene: TRBV19; CDR3aa: CASSIAVRGNEQFF; CDR3nt: TGTGCCAGTAGTATAGCGGTCAGGGGGAATGAGCAGTTCTTC
d_gene: TRBD2; abundance: NA; j_gene: TRBJ2-3; v_gene: TRBV5-1; CDR3aa: CASRPVAGGADTQYF; CDR3nt: TGCGCCAGCAGGCCGGTAGCGGGAGGGGCAGATACGCAGTATTTT
d_gene: NA; abundance: NA; j_gene: TRBJ2-2; v_gene: TRBV19; CDR3aa: CASSMLSGELFF; CDR3nt: TGTGCCAGTAGTATGCTATCCGGGGAGCTGTTTTTT
d_gene: TRBD2; abundance: NA; j_gene: TRBJ2-1; v_gene: TRBV5-1; CDR3aa: CASTPLAGGYNEQFF; CDR3nt: TGCGCCAGCACCCCACTAGCGGGAGGATACAATGAGCAGTTCTTC